This T cell receptor beta chain was found in a study of OX40 agonist ivuxolimab in advanced cancers. For the study at large: An anti-OX40 (CD134) antibody with agonistic activity, ivuxolimab, was administered to patients. Patients assigned to dose escalation were diagnosed with hepatocellular carcinoma, melanoma, renal cell or head and neck cancer. The study's findings and limits: On average, CD8+ T cells had more expanded clones than CD4+. Clonal expansion from baseline to week 6 occurred in both CD4+ and CD8+ T cells.

Points on this clone: Its antigen is not known.

Produced via immunoSEQ multiplex PCR; TCRdb's table is partial and in-frame only. The data show roughly 26,000 clones, around 90% seen once. The receptor was derived from an adult with an advanced solid tumor such as melanoma, head and neck, liver or kidney cancer. The specimen was CD4+ or CD8+ T cells sorted from blood, collected in a trial of the OX40 agonist ivuxolimab.

This CDR3 reads CASSPQDFSYEQYF. CDR3 in DNA: TGTGCCAGCTCACCACAAGACTTCAGCTACGAGCAGTACTTC. J is TRBJ2-7 and V is TRBV18; D is unclear. Germline-derived CDR1 and CDR2 are KGHSH and LQKENI. Trimming took 1 base from V and 3 from J, leaving 10 bases between them. The CDR3 has 14 residues.